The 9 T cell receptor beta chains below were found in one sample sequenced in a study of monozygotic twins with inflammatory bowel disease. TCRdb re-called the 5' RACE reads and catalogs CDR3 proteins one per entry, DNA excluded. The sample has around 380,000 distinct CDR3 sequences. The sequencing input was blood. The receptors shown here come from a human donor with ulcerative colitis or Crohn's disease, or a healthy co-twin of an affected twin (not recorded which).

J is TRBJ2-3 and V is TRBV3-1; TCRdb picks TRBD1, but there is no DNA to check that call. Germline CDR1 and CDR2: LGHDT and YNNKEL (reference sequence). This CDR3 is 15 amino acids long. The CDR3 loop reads CASSQDPGRADTQYF.

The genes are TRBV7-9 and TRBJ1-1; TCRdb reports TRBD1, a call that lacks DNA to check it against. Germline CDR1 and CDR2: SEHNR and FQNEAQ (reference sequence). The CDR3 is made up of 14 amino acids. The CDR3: CASSSIGGRTEAFF.

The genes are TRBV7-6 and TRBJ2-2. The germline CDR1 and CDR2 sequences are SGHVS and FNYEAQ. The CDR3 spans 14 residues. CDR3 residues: CASSKFENTGELFF. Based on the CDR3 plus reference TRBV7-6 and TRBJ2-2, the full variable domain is GAGVSQSPRYKVTKRGQDVALRCDPISGHVSLYWYRQALGQGPEFLTYFNYEAQQDKSGLPNDRFSAERPEGSISTLTIQRTEQRDSAMYRCASSKFENTGELFFGEGSRLTVL.

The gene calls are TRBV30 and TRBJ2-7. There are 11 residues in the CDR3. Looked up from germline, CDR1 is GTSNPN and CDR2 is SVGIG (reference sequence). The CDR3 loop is CAWSVHYEQYF.

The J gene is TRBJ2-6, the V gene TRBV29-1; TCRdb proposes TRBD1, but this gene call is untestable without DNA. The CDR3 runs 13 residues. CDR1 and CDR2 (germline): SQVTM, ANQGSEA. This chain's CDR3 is CSAGEPGANVLTF.

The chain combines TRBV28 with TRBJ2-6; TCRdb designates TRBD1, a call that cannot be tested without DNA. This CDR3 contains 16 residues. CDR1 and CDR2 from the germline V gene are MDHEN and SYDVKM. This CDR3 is CASSWSAPSGANVLTF.

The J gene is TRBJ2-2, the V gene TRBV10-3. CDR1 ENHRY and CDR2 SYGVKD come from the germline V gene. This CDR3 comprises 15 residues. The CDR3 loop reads CATVRGISNTGELFF.

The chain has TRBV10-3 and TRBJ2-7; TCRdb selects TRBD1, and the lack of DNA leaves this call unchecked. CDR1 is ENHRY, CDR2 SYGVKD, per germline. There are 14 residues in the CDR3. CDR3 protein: CAISEWGATGEQYF.

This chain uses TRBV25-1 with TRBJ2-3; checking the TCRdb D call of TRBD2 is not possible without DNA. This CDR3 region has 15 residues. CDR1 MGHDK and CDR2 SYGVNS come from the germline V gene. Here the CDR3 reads CASRQSGGSTDTQYF.